This TCR beta chain was captured by sequencing in a study of PD-L1 blockade in urothelial cancer. Study information: It was in the mid-2010s that patients started atezolizumab at 1,200 mg intravenously every 3 weeks. Bladder-origin urothelial cancer in males covered most of the roughly 29 patients. It was at 3 weeks (second dose) and 6 weeks after treatment start that blood was analyzed.

The time point is: peripheral blood 6 weeks after treatment start. V lost 7 bases and J lost 0; bases outside the gene matches: 4. From germline, CDR1 is WSHSY and CDR2 SAAADI. CDR3 length: 15 amino acids. What went into each PCR as a spike was synthetic TCR analog templates. Using immunoSEQ multiplex PCR, the repertoire was profiled, and TCRdb retains in-frame clones only, with some absent. The data contain 80,000 to 95,000 clones, 70% to 90% of them seen just once; the ten biggest clones take up under 9.5%. This sample comprised PBMCs, obtained around atezolizumab (anti-PD-L1) treatment. V usage is TRBV10-2 and J usage is TRBJ2-3; TRBD2 matches at 10 bases. The clonotype originates from a man between 65 and 80 years old with urothelial cancer. The chain's CDR3 is CASKLLAGSTDTQYF. CDR3 coding DNA: TGCGCCAGCAAATTACTAGCGGGAAGCACAGATACGCAGTATTTT.